The present entry profiles one TCR beta chain with its context. As processed by the authors: Estimates of nucleated cell counts were drawn from the amplification of reference gene primers. Method: immunoSEQ multiplex PCR; TCRdb's copy keeps in-frame clones and lacks some. D and trimming were read from the DNA, whereas the V and J calls and clone size are those reported in that table. This table holds 250,000 to 300,000 clones, about 90% found once. The data were taken from a study of blood T cell repertoires in COVID-19. Overall study: From the United States, Italy and Spain came samples of acute and convalescent COVID-19.

CDR1 MNHEY and CDR2 SMNVEV come from the germline V gene (reference sequence). The CDR3 is made up of 12 amino acids. Trimming shortened V by 4 bases and J by 6 bases, and 4 bases separated the two germline ends. The sequenced sample was PBMCs or T cells enriched from blood (not recorded which). V is TRBV27 and J is TRBJ1-6; D remains ambiguous. The sequence derives from a human donor in a cohort exposed to, infected with or recovered from COVID-19 (not recorded which). The donor label of this sample is uncertain. CDR3 sequence (DNA): TGTGCCAGCAGTTGGCCTAATTCACCCCTCCACTTT. Translating it yields CASSWPNSPLHF.